This T cell receptor beta chain stems from a study of T cell repertoires in cytomegalovirus infection (dated by TCRdb to 2018 to 2020). Study-level background: Recently identified HLA-C-restricted CMV epitopes, whose presentation resists viral immunomodulation, were targeted by peptide stimulations together with well-studied HLA-B-restricted epitopes. Because public TCR beta signatures pointed to carriage of CMV infection together with the matching HLA type, the HLA type of each donor mattered for the analysis.

V is trimmed back by 5 bases and J by 0 bases, and the junction contains 10 bases that no gene match accounts for. The CDR3 covers 17 residues, taking in both the cysteine and the phenylalanine. Only CDR3 DNA is held: 51 bases, read in frame from base 1. CDR1 MNHEY and CDR2 SMNVEV were looked up in the germline V gene (reference sequence). Taken with the paper, the label for treatment or condition translates to: in vitro stimulation with specific CMV peptide epitopes to enrich CMV-specific T cells. The investigation overall reported the following: In both this cohort and an independent roughly 330-donor cohort, the cumulative frequency of public TCR beta family members distinguished carriers of CMV infection plus the relevant HLA type. In the ex vivo response, HLA-C-restricted CMV-specific TCR beta clonotypes were dominant, and in two of eight donors the single most frequent clonotype came from this HLA-C-restricted group.

In the case of this clonotype: Its antigen specificity is not known. No per-base quality is available; no much larger clone lies one base away.

The instrument given in TCRdb is Illumina HiSeq 1500. TCRdb reprocessed the public reads (quality trimming at Q25 with fastp, clone calling with MiXCR) and kept in-frame beta chains. When rows share a CDR3 protein, they turn into one entry using the most common DNA and genes. This sample has about 51,000 distinct CDR3 sequences in its table, and 20% of those were observed once. The ten biggest clones cover around 27% of the sample. The specimen comprised CD8+ T cells from cultured PBMCs, sampled from culture after CMV antigen stimulation. This clonotype was sampled from a human donor in good health (CMV status not recorded). Some clones in this sample may be carry-over from other donors' samples. The V and J segments used are TRBV27 and TRBJ1-3; 7 central bases correspond to TRBD1. The DNA sequence is given as TGTGCCAGCAGTAAAACTACAGGGGCCTACTCTGGAAACACCATATATTTT. This codes for CASSKTTGAYSGNTIYF.